These 5 T cell receptor beta chains share one sample of origin, sequenced in a study of T cell responses to AZD1222 COVID-19 vaccine. The method was immunoSEQ multiplex PCR; TCRdb's version includes in-frame clones alone and lacks a portion of them. Here the sample spans some 130,000 clones, about four fifths being singletons. The sample here was peripheral blood, taken on day 0 of AZD1222 vaccination. The origin of the receptors is an adult in good health.

The chain couples TRBV9 to TRBJ2-2; the D is unclear. Trimming took off 0 bases at V and 1 base at J, with 4 bases between the two ends. The length of the CDR3 is 14 residues. Germline V gives CDR1 SGDLS, CDR2 YYNGEE. The CDR3: CASSVEGNTGELFF. In DNA, the CDR3 is TGTGCCAGCAGCGTAGAGGGGAACACCGGGGAGCTGTTTTTT.

The chain joins TRBV3-1 (or the pseudogene TRBV3-2) to TRBJ1-2; 9 nucleotides line up with TRBD1. CDR1 and CDR2 (germline): LGHDT, YNNKEL (reference sequence). The trim removed 6 bases at V and 4 bases at J, leaving 6 bases unmatched. This CDR3 spans 14 amino acids. CDR3 sequence reads: CASSPGTGLYGYTF. The DNA of the CDR3 is TGTGCCAGCAGTCCCGGGACAGGGCTCTATGGCTACACCTTC.

This clone appeared once. The CDR3 sequence: CASSVKGAYSNQPQHF. For the CDR3, the DNA is TGTGCCAGCAGCGTAAAAGGAGCTTATAGCAATCAGCCCCAGCATTTT. The rearrangement uses TRBV9 and TRBJ1-5; D ambiguous. Germline V gene lookup returns CDR1 SGDLS and CDR2 YYNGEE. V was shortened by 1 base and J by 0 bases, with 11 bases between the two germline ends. This CDR3 is 16 amino acids long.

This clone showed up just once. The rearrangement joins TRBV7-9 to TRBJ1-2; D unresolved. This CDR3 comprises 14 residues. Trimming cost V 1 base and J 1 base, with 7 bases left between them. CDR1 and CDR2 (germline): SEHNR, FQNEAQ (reference sequence). CDR3 amino acids: CASSLVPVNYGYTF. The CDR3 DNA sequence: TGTGCCAGCAGCTTAGTCCCGGTTAACTATGGCTACACCTTC.

The chain couples TRBV3-1 (or the pseudogene TRBV3-2) to TRBJ1-5, with 11 positions matching TRBD1. Germline loops: CDR1 LGHDT, CDR2 YNNKEL (reference sequence). Losses at the gene ends were 3 bases for V and 5 bases for J; bases not matched to a gene: 3. This CDR3 is 15 amino acids long. The CDR3 is CASSQGQGGYQPQHF. The DNA for the CDR3 is TGTGCCAGCAGCCAGGGACAGGGGGGATATCAGCCCCAGCATTTT.